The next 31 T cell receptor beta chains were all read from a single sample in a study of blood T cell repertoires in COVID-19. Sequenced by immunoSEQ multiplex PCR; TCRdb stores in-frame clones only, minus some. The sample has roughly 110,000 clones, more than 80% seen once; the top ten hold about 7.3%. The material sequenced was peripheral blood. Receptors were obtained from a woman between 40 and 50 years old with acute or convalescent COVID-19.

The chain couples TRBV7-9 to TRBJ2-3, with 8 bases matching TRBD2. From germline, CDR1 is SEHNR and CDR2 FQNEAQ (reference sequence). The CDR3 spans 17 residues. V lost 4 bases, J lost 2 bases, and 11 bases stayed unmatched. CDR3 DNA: TGTGCCAGCAGCTCCCGGGGGGGAAGCCACACCACAGATACGCAGTATTTT. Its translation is CASSSRGGSHTTDTQYF.

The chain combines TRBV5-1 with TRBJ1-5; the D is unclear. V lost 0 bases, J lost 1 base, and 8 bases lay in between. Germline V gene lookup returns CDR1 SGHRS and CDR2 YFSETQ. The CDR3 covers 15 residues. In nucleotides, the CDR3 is TGCGCCAGCAGCTTGGACTCCGGGAGCAATCAGCCCCAGCATTTT. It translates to CASSLDSGSNQPQHF.

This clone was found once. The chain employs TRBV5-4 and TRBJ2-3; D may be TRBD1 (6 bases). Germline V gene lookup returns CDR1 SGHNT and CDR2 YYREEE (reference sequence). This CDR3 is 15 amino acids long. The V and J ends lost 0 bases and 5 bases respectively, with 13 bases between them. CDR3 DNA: TGTGCCAGCAGCTTGGCTGGGGGCGATAGAGATACGCAGTATTTT. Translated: CASSLAGGDRDTQYF.

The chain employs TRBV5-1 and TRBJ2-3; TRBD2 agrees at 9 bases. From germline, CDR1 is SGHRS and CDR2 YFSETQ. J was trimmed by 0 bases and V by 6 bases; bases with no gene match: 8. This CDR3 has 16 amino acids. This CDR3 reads CASIPIAGASTDTQYF. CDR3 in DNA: TGCGCCAGCATCCCTATAGCGGGGGCTAGCACAGATACGCAGTATTTT.

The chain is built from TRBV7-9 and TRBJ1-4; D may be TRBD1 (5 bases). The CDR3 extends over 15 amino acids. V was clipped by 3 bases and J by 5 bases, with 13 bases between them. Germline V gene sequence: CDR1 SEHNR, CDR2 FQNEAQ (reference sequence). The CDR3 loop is CASSFSTAQNEKLFF. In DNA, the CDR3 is TGTGCCAGCAGCTTCTCGACAGCCCAAAATGAAAAACTGTTTTTT.

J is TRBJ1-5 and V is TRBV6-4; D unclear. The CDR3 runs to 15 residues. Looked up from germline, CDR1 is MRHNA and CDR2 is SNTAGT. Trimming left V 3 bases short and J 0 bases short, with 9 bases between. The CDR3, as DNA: TGTGCCAGCAGTGAGGATGACTCTAGCAATCAGCCCCAGCATTTT. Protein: CASSEDDSSNQPQHF.

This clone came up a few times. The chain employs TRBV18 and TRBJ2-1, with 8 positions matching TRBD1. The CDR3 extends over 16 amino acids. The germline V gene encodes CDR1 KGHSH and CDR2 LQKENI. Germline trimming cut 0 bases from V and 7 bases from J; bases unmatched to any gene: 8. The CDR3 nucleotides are TGTGCCAGCTCACCACCGTCTCAGGGGGCGCGGAATGAGCAGTTCTTC. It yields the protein CASSPPSQGARNEQFF.

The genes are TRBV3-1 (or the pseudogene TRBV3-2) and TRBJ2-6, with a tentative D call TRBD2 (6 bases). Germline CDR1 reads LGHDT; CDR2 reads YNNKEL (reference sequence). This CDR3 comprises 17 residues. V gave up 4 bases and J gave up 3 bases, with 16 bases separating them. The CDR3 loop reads CASSPGVMGGGANVLTF. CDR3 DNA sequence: TGTGCCAGCAGCCCTGGGGTGATGGGGGGTGGGGCCAACGTCCTGACTTTC.

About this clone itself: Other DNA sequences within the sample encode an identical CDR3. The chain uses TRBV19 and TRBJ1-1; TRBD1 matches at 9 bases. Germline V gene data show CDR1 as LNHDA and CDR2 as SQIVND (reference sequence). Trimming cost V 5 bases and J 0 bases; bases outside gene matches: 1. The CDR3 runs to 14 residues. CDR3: CASSRDRVNTEAFF. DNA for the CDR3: TGTGCCAGTAGTCGGGACAGGGTGAACACTGAAGCTTTCTTT.

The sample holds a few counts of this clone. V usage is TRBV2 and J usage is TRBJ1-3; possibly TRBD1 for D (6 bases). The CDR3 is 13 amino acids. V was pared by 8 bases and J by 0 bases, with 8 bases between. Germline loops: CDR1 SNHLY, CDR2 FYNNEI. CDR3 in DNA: TGTGCCAGCGGCAGGGGCTCTGGAAACACCATATATTTT. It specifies CASGRGSGNTIYF.

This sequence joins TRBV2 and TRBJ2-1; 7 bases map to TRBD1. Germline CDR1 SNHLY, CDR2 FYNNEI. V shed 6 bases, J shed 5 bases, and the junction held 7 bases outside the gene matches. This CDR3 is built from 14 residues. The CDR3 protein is CASSDRETDNEQFF. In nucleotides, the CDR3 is TGTGCCAGCAGCGACAGGGAAACAGACAATGAGCAGTTCTTC.

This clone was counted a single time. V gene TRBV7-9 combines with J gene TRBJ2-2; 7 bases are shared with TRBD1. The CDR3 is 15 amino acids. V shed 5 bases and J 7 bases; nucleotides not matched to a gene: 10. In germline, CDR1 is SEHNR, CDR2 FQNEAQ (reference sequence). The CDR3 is CASSVRGGAVGELFF. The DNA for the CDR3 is TGTGCCAGCAGCGTACGAGGGGGCGCGGTCGGGGAGCTGTTTTTT.

CDR3 protein: CAIHQSPTSEQYF. The CDR3 DNA sequence: TGTGCCATCCACCAGTCACCCACCTCCGAGCAGTACTTC. The chain employs TRBV5-4 and TRBJ2-7; D is uncertain. This CDR3 is built from 13 residues. CDR1 is SGHNT and CDR2 is YYREEE in the germline V gene (reference sequence). Trimming stripped 9 bases from V and 6 bases from J, with 19 bases between.

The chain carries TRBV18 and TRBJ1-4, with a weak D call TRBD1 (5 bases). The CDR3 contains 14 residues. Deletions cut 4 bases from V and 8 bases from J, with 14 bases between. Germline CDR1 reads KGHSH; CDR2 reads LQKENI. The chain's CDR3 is CASSLDGGSEKLFF. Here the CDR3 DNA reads TGTGCCAGCTCACTGGACGGGGGATCAGAAAAACTGTTTTTT. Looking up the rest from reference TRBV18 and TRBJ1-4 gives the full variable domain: NAGVMQNPRHLVRRRGQEARLRCSPMKGHSHVYWYRQLPEEGLKFMVYLQKENIIDESGMPKERFSAEFPKEGPSILRIQQVVRGDSAAYFCASSLDGGSEKLFFGSGTQLSVL.

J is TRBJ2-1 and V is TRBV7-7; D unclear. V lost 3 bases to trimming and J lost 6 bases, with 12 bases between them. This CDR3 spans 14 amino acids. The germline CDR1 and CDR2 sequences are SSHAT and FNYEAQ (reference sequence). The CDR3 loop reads CASSFNSQANEQFF. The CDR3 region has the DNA TGTGCCAGCAGCTTTAACAGCCAGGCCAATGAGCAGTTCTTC.

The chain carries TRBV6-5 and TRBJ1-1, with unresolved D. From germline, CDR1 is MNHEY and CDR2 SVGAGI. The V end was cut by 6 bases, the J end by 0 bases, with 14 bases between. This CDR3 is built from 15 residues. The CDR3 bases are TGTGCCAGCAGAGAGTGGTCGCCCATGAACACTGAAGCTTTCTTT. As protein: CASREWSPMNTEAFF.

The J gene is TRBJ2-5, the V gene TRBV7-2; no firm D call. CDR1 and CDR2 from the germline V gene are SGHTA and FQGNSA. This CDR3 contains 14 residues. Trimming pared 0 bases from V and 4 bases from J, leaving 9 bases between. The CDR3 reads CASSLAGKGETQYF. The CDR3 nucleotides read TGTGCCAGCAGCTTAGCGGGCAAAGGAGAGACCCAGTACTTC.

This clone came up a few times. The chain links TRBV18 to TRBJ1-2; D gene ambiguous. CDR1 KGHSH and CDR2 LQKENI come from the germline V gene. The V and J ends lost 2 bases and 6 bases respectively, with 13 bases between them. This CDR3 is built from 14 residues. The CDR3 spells CASSPTGFDNGYTF. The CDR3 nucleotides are TGTGCCAGCTCACCAACGGGTTTTGATAATGGCTACACCTTC.

CDR3 sequence: CASSFGGLSSYNEQFF. The CDR3 DNA reads as TGTGCCAGCAGCTTCGGGGGGCTAAGCTCCTACAATGAGCAGTTCTTC. The genes are TRBV7-2 and TRBJ2-1; maybe TRBD2 (7 bases). V was shortened by 3 bases and J by 0 bases, with 12 bases between the two germline ends. CDR1 is SGHTA and CDR2 is FQGNSA in the germline V gene. This CDR3 contains 16 residues.

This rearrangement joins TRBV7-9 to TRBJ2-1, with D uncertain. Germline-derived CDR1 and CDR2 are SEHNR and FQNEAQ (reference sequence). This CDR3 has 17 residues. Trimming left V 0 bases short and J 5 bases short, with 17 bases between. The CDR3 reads CASSLARGSPPDNEQFF. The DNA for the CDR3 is TGTGCCAGCAGCTTAGCGCGCGGCTCCCCCCCAGACAATGAGCAGTTCTTC.

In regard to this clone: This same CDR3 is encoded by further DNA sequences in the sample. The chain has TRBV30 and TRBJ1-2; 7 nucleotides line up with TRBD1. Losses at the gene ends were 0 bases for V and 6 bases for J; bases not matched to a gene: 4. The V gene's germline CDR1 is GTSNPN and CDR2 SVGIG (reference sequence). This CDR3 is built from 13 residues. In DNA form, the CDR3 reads TGTGCCTGGAGTGTAAGGGGGCGTAATGGCTACACCTTC. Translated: CAWSVRGRNGYTF.

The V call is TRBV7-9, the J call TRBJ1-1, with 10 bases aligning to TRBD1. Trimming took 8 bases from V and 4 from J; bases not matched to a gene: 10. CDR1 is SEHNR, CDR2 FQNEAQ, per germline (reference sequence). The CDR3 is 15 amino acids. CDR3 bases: TGTGCCAGCGGAAGGGGACAGGGGATCGTCACTGAAGCTTTCTTT. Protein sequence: CASGRGQGIVTEAFF.

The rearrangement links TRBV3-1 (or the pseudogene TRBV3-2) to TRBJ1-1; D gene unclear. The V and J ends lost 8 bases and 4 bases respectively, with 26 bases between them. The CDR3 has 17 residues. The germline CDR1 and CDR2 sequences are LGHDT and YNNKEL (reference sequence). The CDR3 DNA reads TGTGCCAGCGGCCGTATGAGGGCCGACGGCTTGGGCACTGAAGCTTTCTTT. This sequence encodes CASGRMRADGLGTEAFF.

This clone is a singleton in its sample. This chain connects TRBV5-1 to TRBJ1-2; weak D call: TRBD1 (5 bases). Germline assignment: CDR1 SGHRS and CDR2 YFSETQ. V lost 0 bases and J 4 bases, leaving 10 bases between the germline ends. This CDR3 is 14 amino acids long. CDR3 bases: TGCGCCAGCAGCTTGGGACAGACGGCCTATGGCTACACCTTC. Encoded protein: CASSLGQTAYGYTF.

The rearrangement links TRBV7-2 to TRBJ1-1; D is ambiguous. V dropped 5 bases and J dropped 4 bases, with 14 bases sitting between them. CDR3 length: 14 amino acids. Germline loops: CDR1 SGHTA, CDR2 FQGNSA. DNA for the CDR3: TGTGCCAGCAGCGCGTTTGCCCGGGGCACTGAAGCTTTCTTT. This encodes CASSAFARGTEAFF.

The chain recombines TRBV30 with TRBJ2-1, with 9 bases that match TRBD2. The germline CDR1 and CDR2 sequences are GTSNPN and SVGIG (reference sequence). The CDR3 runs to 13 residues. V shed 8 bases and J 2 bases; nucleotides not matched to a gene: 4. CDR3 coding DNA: TGTGCCGGTTCTAGCGGGGCCTACAATGAGCAGTTCTTC. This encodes CAGSSGAYNEQFF. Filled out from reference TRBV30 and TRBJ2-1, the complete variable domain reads SQTIHQWPATLVQPVGSPLSLECTVEGTSNPNLYWYRQAAGRGLQLLFYSVGIGQISSEVPQNLSASRPQDRQFILSSKKLLLSDSGFYLCAGSSGAYNEQFFGPGTRLTVL.

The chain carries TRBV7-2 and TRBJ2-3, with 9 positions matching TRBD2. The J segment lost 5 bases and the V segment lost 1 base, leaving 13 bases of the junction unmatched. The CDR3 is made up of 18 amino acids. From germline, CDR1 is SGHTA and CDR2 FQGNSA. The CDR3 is CASSLGSPAGGRGDTQYF. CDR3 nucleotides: TGTGCCAGCAGCTTAGGCTCCCCCGCGGGGGGGCGGGGAGATACGCAGTATTTT.

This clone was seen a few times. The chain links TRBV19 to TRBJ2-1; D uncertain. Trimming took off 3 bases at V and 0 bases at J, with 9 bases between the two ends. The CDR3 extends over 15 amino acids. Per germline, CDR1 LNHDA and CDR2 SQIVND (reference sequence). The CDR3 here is CASSIWPGSYNEQFF. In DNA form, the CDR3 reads TGTGCCAGTAGTATTTGGCCGGGCTCCTACAATGAGCAGTTCTTC.

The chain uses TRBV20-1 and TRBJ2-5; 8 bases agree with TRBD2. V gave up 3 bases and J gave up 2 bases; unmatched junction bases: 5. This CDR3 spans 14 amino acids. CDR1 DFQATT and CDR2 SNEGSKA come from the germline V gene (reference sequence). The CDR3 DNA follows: TGCAGTGCTAGTAGGTCTAGCGGGCAAGAGACCCAGTACTTC. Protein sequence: CSASRSSGQETQYF.

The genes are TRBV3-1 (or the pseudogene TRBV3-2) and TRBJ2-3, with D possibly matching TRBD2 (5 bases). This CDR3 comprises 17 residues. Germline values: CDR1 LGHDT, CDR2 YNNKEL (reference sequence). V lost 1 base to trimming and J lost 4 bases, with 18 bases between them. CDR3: CASSQVSGLARSDTQYF. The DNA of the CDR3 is TGTGCCAGCAGCCAAGTTAGTGGGCTAGCACGATCAGATACGCAGTATTTT.

This CDR3 reads CASRPGGGVNTEAFF. For the CDR3, the DNA is TGTGCCAGTAGGCCGGGGGGTGGAGTGAACACTGAAGCTTTCTTT. The chain is built from TRBV19 and TRBJ1-1, with a tentative D call TRBD1 (5 bases). Between the trimmed V and J ends, which lost 6 bases and 0 bases, there was a span of 14 bases. Germline loops: CDR1 LNHDA, CDR2 SQIVND (reference sequence). This CDR3 comprises 15 residues.